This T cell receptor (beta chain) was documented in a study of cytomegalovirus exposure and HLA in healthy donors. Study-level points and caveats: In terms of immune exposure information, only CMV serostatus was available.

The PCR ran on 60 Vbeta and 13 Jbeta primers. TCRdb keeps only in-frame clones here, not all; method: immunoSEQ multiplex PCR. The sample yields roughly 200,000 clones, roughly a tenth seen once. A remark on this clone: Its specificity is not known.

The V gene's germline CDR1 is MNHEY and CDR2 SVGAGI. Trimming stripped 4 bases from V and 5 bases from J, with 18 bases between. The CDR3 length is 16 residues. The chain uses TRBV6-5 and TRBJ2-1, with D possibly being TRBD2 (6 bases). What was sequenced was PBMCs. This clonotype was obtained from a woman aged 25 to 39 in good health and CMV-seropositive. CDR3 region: CASSSRGTLRNNEQFF. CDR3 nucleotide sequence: TGTGCCAGCAGTTCACGCGGGACTCTAAGAAACAATGAGCAGTTCTTC.